Here is one T cell receptor (beta chain) with its context. Its antigen is as yet unknown. Vbeta (60) and Jbeta (13) primers were used in the PCR. The protocol was immunoSEQ multiplex PCR, while the TCRdb copy is restricted to in-frame clones and leaves out a portion. The table has around 160,000 clones, approximately 80% seen once. These data come from a study of cytomegalovirus exposure and HLA in healthy donors. The CDR3 length is 16 residues. Trimming pared 6 bases from V and 2 bases from J, leaving 16 bases between. The germline gives CDR1 MDHEN, CDR2 SYDVKM. Regarding the study as a whole: Productive status was seen about 90% or about 30% of the time for most TCR beta V segments in an earlier analysis. Analysis was carried out at a later point, and it linked a missense DCLRE1C variant to TCR beta V- and J-gene trimming.

The sequencing sample was made of PBMCs. The sequence was obtained from a man between 18 and 35 years old in good health and CMV-seropositive. The chain is built from TRBV28 and TRBJ1-4, with D possibly matching TRBD1 (5 bases). The CDR3 loop is CASRGRGGGTNEKLFF. CDR3 in DNA: TGTGCCAGCAGGGGGAGGGGCGGAGGTACTAATGAAAAACTGTTTTTT.